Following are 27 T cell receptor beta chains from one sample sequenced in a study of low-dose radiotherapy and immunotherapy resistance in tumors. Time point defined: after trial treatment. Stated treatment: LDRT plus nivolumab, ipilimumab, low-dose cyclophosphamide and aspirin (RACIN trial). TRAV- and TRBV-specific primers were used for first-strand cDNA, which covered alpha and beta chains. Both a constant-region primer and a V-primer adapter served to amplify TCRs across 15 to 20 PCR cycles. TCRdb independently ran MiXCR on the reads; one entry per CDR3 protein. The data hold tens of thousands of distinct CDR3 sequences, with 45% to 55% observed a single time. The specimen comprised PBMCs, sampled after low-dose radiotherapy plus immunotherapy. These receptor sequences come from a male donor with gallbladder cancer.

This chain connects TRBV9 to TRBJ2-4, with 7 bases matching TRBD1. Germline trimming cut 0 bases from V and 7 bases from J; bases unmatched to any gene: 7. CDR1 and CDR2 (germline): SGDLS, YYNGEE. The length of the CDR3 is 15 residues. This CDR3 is CASSVEGGAFNIQYF. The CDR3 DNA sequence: TGTGCCAGCAGCGTAGAAGGGGGCGCATTTAACATTCAGTACTTC. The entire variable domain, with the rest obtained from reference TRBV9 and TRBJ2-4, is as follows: DSGVTQTPKHLITATGQRVTLRCSPRSGDLSVYWYQQSLDQGLQFLIQYYNGEERAKGNILERFSAQQFPDLHSELNLSSLELGDSALYFCASSVEGGAFNIQYFGAGTRLSVL.

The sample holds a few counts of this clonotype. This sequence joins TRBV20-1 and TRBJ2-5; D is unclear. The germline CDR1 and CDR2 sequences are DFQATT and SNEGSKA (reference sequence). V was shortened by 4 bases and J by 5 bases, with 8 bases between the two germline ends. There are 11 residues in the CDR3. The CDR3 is CSAISLETQYF. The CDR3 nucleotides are TGCAGTGCTATTTCTTTGGAGACCCAGTACTTC.

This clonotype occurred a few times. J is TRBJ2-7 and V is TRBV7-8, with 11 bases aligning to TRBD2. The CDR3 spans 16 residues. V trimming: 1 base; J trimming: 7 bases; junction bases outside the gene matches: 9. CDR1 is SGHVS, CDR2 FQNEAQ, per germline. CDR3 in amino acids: CASSLVTSGTRGEQYF. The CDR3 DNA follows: TGTGCCAGCAGCTTAGTGACTAGCGGGACCCGAGGTGAGCAGTACTTC.

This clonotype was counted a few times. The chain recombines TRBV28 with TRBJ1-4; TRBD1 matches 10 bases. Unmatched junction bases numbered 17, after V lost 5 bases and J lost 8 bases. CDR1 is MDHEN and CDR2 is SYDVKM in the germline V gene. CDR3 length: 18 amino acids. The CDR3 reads CASSVAGTGDLLGEKLFF. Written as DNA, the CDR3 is TGTGCCAGCAGTGTAGCCGGGACAGGGGACCTTTTGGGAGAAAAACTGTTTTTT.

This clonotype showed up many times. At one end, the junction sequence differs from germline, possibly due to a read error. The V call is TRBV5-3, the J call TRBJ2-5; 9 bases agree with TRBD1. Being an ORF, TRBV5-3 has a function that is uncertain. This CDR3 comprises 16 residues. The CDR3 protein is CASSLNPLTGGETQYF. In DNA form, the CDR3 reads TGTGCCAGCAGCTTAAACCCCCTGACAGGGGGTGAGACCCAGTACTTC.

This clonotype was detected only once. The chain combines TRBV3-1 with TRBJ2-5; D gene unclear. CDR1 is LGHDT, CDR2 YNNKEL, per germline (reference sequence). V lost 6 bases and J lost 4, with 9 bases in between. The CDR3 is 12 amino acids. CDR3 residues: CASSSETETQYF. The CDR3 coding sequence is TGTGCCAGCAGTTCTGAGACAGAGACCCAGTACTTC.

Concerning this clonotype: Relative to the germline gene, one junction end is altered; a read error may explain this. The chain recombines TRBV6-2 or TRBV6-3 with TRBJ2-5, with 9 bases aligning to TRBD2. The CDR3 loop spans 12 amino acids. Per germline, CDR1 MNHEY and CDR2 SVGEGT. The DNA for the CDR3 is TGTGCCAGCAGTGACCCGACTAGCGGCCATCACTTC. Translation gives CASSDPTSGHHF.

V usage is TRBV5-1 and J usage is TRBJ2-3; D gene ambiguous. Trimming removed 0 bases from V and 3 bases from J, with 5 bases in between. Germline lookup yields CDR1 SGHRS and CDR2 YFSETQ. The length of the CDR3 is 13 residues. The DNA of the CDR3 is TGCGCCAGCAGCTTGGAGTTGACAGATACGCAGTATTTT. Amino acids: CASSLELTDTQYF.

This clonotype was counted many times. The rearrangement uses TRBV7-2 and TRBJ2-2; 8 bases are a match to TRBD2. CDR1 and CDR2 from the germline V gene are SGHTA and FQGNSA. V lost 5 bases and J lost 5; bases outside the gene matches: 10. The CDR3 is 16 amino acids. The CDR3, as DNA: TGTGCCAGCAGCCCCGCCCCGGGCGGGAGGACCGGGGAGCTGTTTTTT. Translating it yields CASSPAPGGRTGELFF.

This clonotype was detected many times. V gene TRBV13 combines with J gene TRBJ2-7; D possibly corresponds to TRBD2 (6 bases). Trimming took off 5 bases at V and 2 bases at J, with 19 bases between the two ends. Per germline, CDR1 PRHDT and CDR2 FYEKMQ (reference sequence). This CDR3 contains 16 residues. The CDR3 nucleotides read TGTGCCAGCAGCCCTAGCCCGGGGCGGGGACCCTACGAGCAGTACTTC. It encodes CASSPSPGRGPYEQYF.

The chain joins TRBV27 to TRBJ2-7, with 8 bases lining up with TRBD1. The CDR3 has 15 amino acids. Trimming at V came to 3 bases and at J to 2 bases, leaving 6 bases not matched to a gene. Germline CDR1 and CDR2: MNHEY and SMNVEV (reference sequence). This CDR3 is CASSFEAGGPYEQYF. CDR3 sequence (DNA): TGTGCCAGCAGTTTTGAGGCAGGGGGCCCCTACGAGCAGTACTTC.

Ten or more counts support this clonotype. The CDR3 region is CASSEGLKGQRGYF. The CDR3 bases are TGTGCCAGCAGTGAAGGGTTAAAGGGACAGCGCGGTTATTTT. The chain couples TRBV2 to TRBJ2-3, with 7 bases lining up with TRBD1. This CDR3 comprises 14 residues. The germline CDR1 and CDR2 sequences are SNHLY and FYNNEI. Losses at the gene ends were 1 base for V and 15 bases for J; bases not matched to a gene: 13.

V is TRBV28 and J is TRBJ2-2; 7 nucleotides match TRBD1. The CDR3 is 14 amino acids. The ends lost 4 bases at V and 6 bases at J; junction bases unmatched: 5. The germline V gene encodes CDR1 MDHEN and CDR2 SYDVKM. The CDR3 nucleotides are TGTGCCAGCAGTTATATAGGGGGCTCCGGGGAGCTGTTTTTT. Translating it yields CASSYIGGSGELFF.

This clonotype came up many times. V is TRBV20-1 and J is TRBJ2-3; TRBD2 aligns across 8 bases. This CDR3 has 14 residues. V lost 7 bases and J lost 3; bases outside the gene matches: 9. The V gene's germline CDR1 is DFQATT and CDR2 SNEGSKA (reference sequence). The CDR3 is CSGISAGGTDTQYF. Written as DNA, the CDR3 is TGCAGTGGTATTAGCGCGGGGGGAACAGATACGCAGTATTTT.

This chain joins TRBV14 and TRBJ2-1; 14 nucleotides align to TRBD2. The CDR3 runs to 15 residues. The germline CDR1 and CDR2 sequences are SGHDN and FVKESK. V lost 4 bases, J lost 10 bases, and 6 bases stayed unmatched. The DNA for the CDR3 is TGTGCCAGCAGCCTACGACTAGCGGGAGGGCGAGAGCAGTTCTTC. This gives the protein CASSLRLAGGREQFF. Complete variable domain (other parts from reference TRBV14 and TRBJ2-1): EAGVTQFPSHSVIEKGQTVTLRCDPISGHDNLYWYRRVMGKEIKFLLHFVKESKQDESGMPNNRFLAERTGGTYSTLKVQPAELEDSGVYFCASSLRLAGGREQFFGPGTRLTVL.

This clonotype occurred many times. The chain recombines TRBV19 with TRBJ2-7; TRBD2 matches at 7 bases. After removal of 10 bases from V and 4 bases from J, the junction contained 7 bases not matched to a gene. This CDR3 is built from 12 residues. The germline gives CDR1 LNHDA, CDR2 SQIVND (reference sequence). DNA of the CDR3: TGTGCCACGGGGAGGGACGGATACGAGCAGTACTTC. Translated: CATGRDGYEQYF.

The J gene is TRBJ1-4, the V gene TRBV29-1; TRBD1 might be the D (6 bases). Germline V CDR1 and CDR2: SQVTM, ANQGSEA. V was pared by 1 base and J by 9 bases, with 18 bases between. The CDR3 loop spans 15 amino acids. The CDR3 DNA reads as TGCAGCGTTGAAGTGCGCAGGGGTGGTCGGAAAAAACTGTTTTTT. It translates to CSVEVRRGGRKKLFF. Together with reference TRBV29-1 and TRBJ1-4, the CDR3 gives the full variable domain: SAVISQKPSRDICQRGTSLTIQCQVDSQVTMMFWYRQQPGQSLTLIATANQGSEATYESGFVIDKFPISRPNLTFSTLTVSNMSPEDSSIYLCSVEVRRGGRKKLFFGSGTQLSVL.

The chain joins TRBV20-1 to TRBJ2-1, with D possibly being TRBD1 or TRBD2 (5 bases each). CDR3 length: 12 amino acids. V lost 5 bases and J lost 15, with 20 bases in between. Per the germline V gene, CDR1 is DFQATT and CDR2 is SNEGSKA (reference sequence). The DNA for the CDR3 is TGCAGTGCTGCCCGGGACGCCCAAGATCGGTTCTTC. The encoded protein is CSAARDAQDRFF.

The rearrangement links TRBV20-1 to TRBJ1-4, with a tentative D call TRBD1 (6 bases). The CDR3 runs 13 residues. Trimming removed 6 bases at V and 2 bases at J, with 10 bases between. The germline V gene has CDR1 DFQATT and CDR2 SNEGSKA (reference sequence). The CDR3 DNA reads TGCAGTGCAGGGACAACTACTAATGAAAAACTGTTTTTT. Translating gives CSAGTTTNEKLFF.

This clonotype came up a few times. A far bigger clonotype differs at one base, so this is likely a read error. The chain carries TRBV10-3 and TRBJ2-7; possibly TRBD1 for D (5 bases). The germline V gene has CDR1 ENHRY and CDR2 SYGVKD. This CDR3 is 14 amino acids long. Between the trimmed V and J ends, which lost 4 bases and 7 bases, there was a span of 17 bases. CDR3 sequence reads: CAISVQGIYNEQYF. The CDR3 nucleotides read TGTGCCATCAGTGTTCAGGGTATTTACAATGAGCAGTACTTC.

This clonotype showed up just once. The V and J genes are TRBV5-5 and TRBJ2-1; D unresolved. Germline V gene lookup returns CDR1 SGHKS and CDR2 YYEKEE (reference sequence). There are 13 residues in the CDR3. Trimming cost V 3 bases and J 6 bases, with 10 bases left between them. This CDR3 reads CASSSWAGNEQFF. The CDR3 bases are TGTGCCAGCAGCTCATGGGCTGGCAATGAGCAGTTCTTC.

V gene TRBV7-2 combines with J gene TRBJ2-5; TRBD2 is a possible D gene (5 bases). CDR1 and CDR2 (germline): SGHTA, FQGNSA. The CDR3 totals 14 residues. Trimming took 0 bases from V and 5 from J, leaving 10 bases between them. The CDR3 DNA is TGTGCCAGCAGCTTAGCGTCGGGGAAGGAGACCCAGTACTTC. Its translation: CASSLASGKETQYF.

This CDR3 is CASSLRDIQYF. The CDR3 nucleotides are TGTGCCAGCAGCTTGCGAGACATTCAGTACTTC. V gene TRBV5-4 combines with J gene TRBJ2-4; D remains unclear. Between the trimmed V and J ends, which lost 1 base and 8 bases, there was a span of 4 bases. The CDR3 has 11 amino acids. Germline assignment: CDR1 SGHNT and CDR2 YYREEE (reference sequence).

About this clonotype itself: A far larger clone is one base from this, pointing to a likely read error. In DNA, the CDR3 is TGTGCCAGCAGCACACCTGGGGACAGGGGGACCTCACGGACCCAGTTCTTC. It encodes CASSTPGDRGTSRTQFF. The chain recombines TRBV7-3 with TRBJ2-5; 11 bases align to TRBD1. The end of the DNA is better explained by TRBJ2-1, so the J call may be wrong. The CDR3 is 17 amino acids. CDR1 and CDR2 from the germline V gene are SGHTA and FQGTGA.

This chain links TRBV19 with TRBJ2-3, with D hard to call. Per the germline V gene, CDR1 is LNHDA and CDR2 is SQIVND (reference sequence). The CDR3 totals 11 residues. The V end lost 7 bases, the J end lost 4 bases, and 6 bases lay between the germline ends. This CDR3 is CASTFADTQYF. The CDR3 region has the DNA TGTGCCAGTACCTTCGCAGATACGCAGTATTTT.

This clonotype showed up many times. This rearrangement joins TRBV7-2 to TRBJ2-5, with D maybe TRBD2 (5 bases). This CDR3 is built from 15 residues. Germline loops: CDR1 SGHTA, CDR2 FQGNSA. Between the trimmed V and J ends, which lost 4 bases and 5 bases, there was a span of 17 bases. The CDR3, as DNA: TGTGCCAGCAGCTCTCGGCGGGTCGTGGGCGAGACCCAGTACTTC. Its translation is CASSSRRVVGETQYF.

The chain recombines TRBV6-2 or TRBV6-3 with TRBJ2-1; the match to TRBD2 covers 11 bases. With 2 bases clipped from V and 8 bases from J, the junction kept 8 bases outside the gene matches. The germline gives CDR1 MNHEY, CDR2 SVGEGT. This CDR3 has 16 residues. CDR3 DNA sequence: TGTGCCAGCAGTTACAGAGGTAGCGGGAGGGAAGATGAGCAGTTCTTC. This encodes CASSYRGSGREDEQFF.